A selection of T cell receptor beta chains follows, all from one sample in a study of cytomegalovirus exposure and HLA in healthy donors. Sequencing used immunoSEQ multiplex PCR; TCRdb keeps in-frame clones, though not all of them. Of 170,000 or so clones listed, roughly 80% are singletons. Sequenced input: PBMCs. The source is a young man in good health and CMV-seropositive. The CDR3 runs from the conserved cysteine through the conserved F or W. A D gene is named only where the DNA matches it firmly. Rows may omit the clone size; those that give it use once, few, many or a size class.

-	TRBJ1-2	-	TRBV5-5	TGTGCCAGCAGCTTGCAGGGCGGAACCAACTATGGCTACACCTTC	CASSLQGGTNYGYTF
TRBD2	TRBJ2-3	-	TRBV27	TGTGCCAGCAGTTTAGGGTCGGCGGGGGGCACAGATACGCAGTATTTT	CASSLGSAGGTDTQYF
TRBD1	TRBJ1-2	-	TRBV6-5	TGTGCCAGCAGTTCGCCCCCTACCCGGGACAGGGGGGGCTACACCTTC	CASSSPPTRDRGGYTF
-	TRBJ1-1	-	TRBV11-3	TGTGCCAGCAGAGGAAGGGGTGCAGCTTTCTTT	CASRGRGAAFF
TRBD1	TRBJ1-4	few	TRBV10-2	TGCGCCAGTTCGACGGGACAGAATAATGAAAAACTGTTTTTT	CASSTGQNNEKLFF
-	TRBJ2-7	-	TRBV6-6	TGTGCCAGCAGTTACTCTTTTGCGGACGAGCAGTACTTC	CASSYSFADEQYF
TRBD2	TRBJ2-1	-	TRBV11-3	TGTGCCAGCAGCCTCAGGGCGGGAGCAGACAATGAGCAGTTCTTC	CASSLRAGADNEQFF
TRBD1	TRBJ1-1	few	TRBV19	TGTGCCAGTAGTACCGGACAGGGGGCATGGGACACTGAAGCTTTCTTT	CASSTGQGAWDTEAFF
-	TRBJ2-3	-	TRBV27	TGTGCCAGCAAGTTCGTGGCTAGCACAGATACGCAGTATTTT	CASKFVASTDTQYF
-	TRBJ2-5	-	TRBV19	TGTGCCAGTAGTTCTCGTAAAGAGACCCAGTACTTC	CASSSRKETQYF
-	TRBJ2-1	-	TRBV9	TGTGCCAGCAGCGGTTTGTCCTTCAATGAGCAGTTCTTC	CASSGLSFNEQFF
-	TRBJ1-1	-	TRBV6-4	TGTGCCAGCAGCGAGTCCGGGGATTCGGGCACTGAAGCTTTCTTT	CASSESGDSGTEAFF
TRBD1	TRBJ2-5	once	TRBV18	TGTGCCAGCTCACCACACAGGGGGCAAGAGACCCAGTACTTC	CASSPHRGQETQYF
-	TRBJ2-2	-	TRBV6-1	TGTGCCAGCAGTGAATACGCGACAGGGACTCACACCGGGGAGCTGTTTTTT	CASSEYATGTHTGELFF
-	TRBJ2-3	-	TRBV6-5	TGTGCCAGCAGTTTTAACACAGATACGCAGTATTTT	CASSFNTDTQYF
TRBD1	TRBJ2-7	-	TRBV29-1	TGCAGCGTGAGGACAGGGGTTTTGGGGGAGCAGTACTTC	CSVRTGVLGEQYF
TRBD1	TRBJ2-7	-	TRBV13	TGTGCCAGCAGCTACCACTCGACAGGGGGGGGCGAGCAGTACTTC	CASSYHSTGGGEQYF
-	TRBJ1-4	-	TRBV21-1	TGTGCCAGCAGCAATTGGGGCAGGGATAATGAAAAACTGTTTTTT	CASSNWGRDNEKLFF
TRBD1	TRBJ1-6	-	TRBV30	TGTGCCTGGAGTGCCGGGACAGATAATTCACCCCTCCACTTT	CAWSAGTDNSPLHF
-	TRBJ2-5	few	TRBV27	TGTGCCAGCAGTCCCGGCCGGGGTGGAGAGACCCAGTACTTC	CASSPGRGGETQYF
-	TRBJ2-2	-	TRBV5-1	TGCGCCAGCAGCTCAGGGGTTCAGGGCACCGGGGAGCTGTTTTTT	CASSSGVQGTGELFF
TRBD1	TRBJ2-7	-	TRBV28	TGTGCCAGCAGCTACGAGGGACAGGGGATCTCCTACGAGCAGTACTTC	CASSYEGQGISYEQYF
TRBD2	TRBJ2-3	-	TRBV27	TGTGCCAGCAGTTTGGGCTGGGAGGGGAGGATAGATACGCAGTATTTT	CASSLGWEGRIDTQYF
TRBD1	TRBJ1-4	-	TRBV27	TGTGCCAGCAGTCAGACAGGGATCGGTGAAAAACTGTTTTTT	CASSQTGIGEKLFF
TRBD2	TRBJ2-3	-	TRBV14	TGTGCCAGCGCTAGCGGGGGCCCCGCGGGTACGCAGTATTTT	CASASGGPAGTQYF
TRBD1	TRBJ2-7	-	TRBV5-4	TGTGCCAGCAGCCAAGAACAGGGGCCGGGCGAGCAGTACTTC	CASSQEQGPGEQYF
TRBD2	TRBJ2-5	once	TRBV2	TGTGCCAGCGCGACCCTAGCGGGGGGGCCTCGGGAGACCCAGTACTTC	CASATLAGGPRETQYF
TRBD2	TRBJ2-5	once	TRBV7-7	TGTGCCAGCAGCTTCAGCGGGGCCGAGACCCAGTACTTC	CASSFSGAETQYF
TRBD1	TRBJ2-7	few	TRBV25-1	TGTGCCAGCAGTCCACCCGGGACAGGGGACGAGCAGTACTTC	CASSPPGTGDEQYF
TRBD1	TRBJ2-2	-	TRBV18	TGTGCCAGCTTAGGGACAGCGAACACCGGGGAGCTGTTTTTT	CASLGTANTGELFF
TRBD1	TRBJ2-1	-	TRBV7-8	TGTGCCAGCAGTCATATGGGGAGACAGGGGGCGAGGGAGCAGTTCTTC	CASSHMGRQGAREQFF
TRBD1	TRBJ2-5	few	TRBV9	TGTGCCAGCAGCGTCTTTGACGGGACAGGGACTCAAGAGACCCAGTACTTC	CASSVFDGTGTQETQYF
TRBD1	TRBJ1-5	-	TRBV20-1	TGCAGTGCTAGGGACAGGCGGGCCCAGCATTTT	CSARDRRAQHF
-	TRBJ2-5	-	TRBV6-1	TGTGCCAGCAGTGAATGGTCACTCGGGGAGACCCAGTACTTC	CASSEWSLGETQYF
-	TRBJ1-5	-	TRBV19	TGTGCCAGTAGAAGTACAGGGTCAGGGCAGCCCCAGCATTTT	CASRSTGSGQPQHF
TRBD1	TRBJ1-1	-	TRBV11-2	TGTGCCAGCAGCCTACCACCGGGACAGGGGTTCACTGAAGCTTTCTTT	CASSLPPGQGFTEAFF
TRBD1	TRBJ2-7	-	TRBV6-1	TGTGCCAGCAGTGGGGGGACAGGGAGCTACGAGCAGTACTTC	CASSGGTGSYEQYF
TRBD2	TRBJ2-3	few	TRBV7-2	TGTGCCAGCAGCCCCGTAGGACTAGCGGGATCTGCAGATACGCAGTATTTT	CASSPVGLAGSADTQYF
TRBD1	TRBJ2-3	-	TRBV18	TGTGCCAGCTCATCCCGACAGGGGGTAAGCACAGATACGCAGTATTTT	CASSSRQGVSTDTQYF
-	TRBJ2-2	-	TRBV27	TGTGCCAGCAGTTTATCGAACAGGGAAACCGGGGAGCTGTTTTTT	CASSLSNRETGELFF
TRBD1	TRBJ2-5	-	TRBV28	TGTGCCAGCAGTTTTATCCGGGACAGGGGGCTAGAGACCCAGTACTTC	CASSFIRDRGLETQYF
TRBD1	TRBJ2-7	few	TRBV5-1	TGCGCCAGCACCCAGACAGGGGGTTCCGACGAGCAGTACTTC	CASTQTGGSDEQYF
-	TRBJ2-5	-	TRBV14	TGTGCCAGCAGCCCGTATCGGGATCCATCCCAAGAGACCCAGTACTTC	CASSPYRDPSQETQYF
-	TRBJ2-7	-	TRBV11-2	TGTGCCAGCAGCTTAGTGGGTCGGGTCGAGCAGTACTTC	CASSLVGRVEQYF